Following are 23 T cell receptor beta chains from one sample sequenced in a study of T cells in Graves' hyperthyroidism and ophthalmopathy. Amplified TCR beta CDR3 regions came from RNA transcripts. The HTBI primer set drove a first-round RT-PCR of the TCR CDR3. Via MiXCR, TCRdb re-called the multiplex PCR reads, giving one row per CDR3 protein. The sample consists of 500,000 to 650,000 distinct CDR3 sequences, around 50% of them appearing once. Sequencing input: peripheral blood or thyroid tissue (not recorded which). The receptors derive from an adult woman with Graves' disease, either hyperthyroidism or ophthalmopathy (not recorded which).

Concerning this clonotype itself: Just one base apart from a much larger clone, this may be a read error. Because the CDR3 is missing its conserved closing phenylalanine or tryptophan, this is likely a read error. The chain links TRBV5-1 to TRBJ2-5; 7 bases line up with TRBD1. The V and J ends lost 1 base and 5 bases, in that order; junction bases with no gene match: 11. Looked up from germline, CDR1 is SGHRS and CDR2 is YFSETQ. The CDR3 runs 16 residues. The CDR3 is CASSLILRGRGETQYL. CDR3 sequence (DNA): TGCGCCAGCAGCTTGATTCTGAGGGGGCGCGGGGAGACCCAGTACCTC.

The chain is built from TRBV29-1 and TRBJ2-7, with 9 bases matching TRBD1. The CDR3 runs to 16 residues. V trimming: 3 bases; J trimming: 2 bases; junction bases outside the gene matches: 11. Looked up from germline, CDR1 is SQVTM and CDR2 is ANQGSEA. Here the CDR3 reads CSVDVTGGGKTYEQYF. CDR3 bases: TGCAGCGTTGATGTGACAGGGGGTGGCAAGACCTACGAGCAGTACTTC.

This clonotype was detected ten times or more. The chain joins TRBV10-3 to TRBJ1-2; weak D call: TRBD1 (5 bases). CDR1 is ENHRY, CDR2 SYGVKD, per germline. The ends were cut back, 4 bases at V and 8 bases at J, with 14 bases in the middle. The CDR3 spans 13 residues. The DNA of the CDR3 is TGTGCCATCAGTGCTACCTCAGGGACGGGCTACACCTTC. This translates into CAISATSGTGYTF.

In this sample, this clonotype turned up a few times. This rearrangement joins TRBV2 to TRBJ1-6; a weak D match, TRBD1 (5 bases). Germline CDR1 and CDR2: SNHLY and FYNNEI. V was trimmed by 5 bases and J by 5 bases, leaving 13 bases between them. The CDR3 loop spans 15 amino acids. The CDR3 loop reads CASSSPQVHNSPLHF. As DNA, the CDR3 is TGTGCCAGCAGTTCGCCACAGGTCCATAATTCACCCCTCCACTTT.

This chain connects TRBV6-5 to TRBJ2-7, with 14 bases matching TRBD2. V shed 0 bases and J 2 bases; nucleotides not matched to a gene: 9. The CDR3 runs to 19 residues. The germline V gene has CDR1 MNHEY and CDR2 SVGAGI. The CDR3 here is CASSYSAPQGLAGAYEQYF. CDR3 DNA: TGTGCCAGCAGTTACTCGGCCCCCCAGGGACTAGCGGGAGCCTACGAGCAGTACTTC.

In its sample, this clonotype was seen many times. The gene calls are TRBV10-3 and TRBJ1-1; maybe TRBD1 (6 bases). CDR1 is ENHRY and CDR2 is SYGVKD in the germline V gene. This CDR3 is built from 14 residues. Trimming removed 4 bases from V and 0 bases from J, with 9 bases in between. Here the CDR3 DNA reads TGTGCCATCAGTGCTGGACAGTTGAACACTGAAGCTTTCTTT. This encodes CAISAGQLNTEAFF.

This clonotype was observed at least ten times. The chain links TRBV15 to TRBJ1-1; D is unclear. The CDR3 has 13 residues. Between the trimmed V and J ends, which lost 3 bases and 1 base, there was a span of 6 bases. In germline, CDR1 is LNHNV, CDR2 YYDKDF (reference sequence). As DNA, the CDR3 is TGTGCCACCAGCAGCAAGGAGAACACTGAAGCTTTCTTT. As protein: CATSSKENTEAFF.

This chain links TRBV7-9 with TRBJ2-3; perhaps TRBD1 as D (6 bases). The CDR3 covers 18 residues. From germline, CDR1 is SEHNR and CDR2 FQNEAQ (reference sequence). Trimming took off 0 bases at V and 4 bases at J, with 20 bases between the two ends. CDR3 in DNA: TGTGCCAGCAGCTTAGCCCAGATGACAGGCGTACGGGCAGATACGCAGTATTTT. Translation gives CASSLAQMTGVRADTQYF.

This clonotype was seen more than once but under ten times. The chain combines TRBV29-1 with TRBJ1-1; D not resolved. V gave up 8 bases and J gave up 4 bases, with 11 bases separating them. This CDR3 comprises 11 residues. CDR1 and CDR2 (germline): SQVTM, ANQGSEA. The CDR3 nucleotides read TGCAGCTTTACCCTAGGCACTGAAGCTTTCTTT. This codes for CSFTLGTEAFF.

This clonotype came up a few times. V usage is TRBV28 and J usage is TRBJ2-7; a possible D gene is TRBD2 (6 bases). CDR3 length: 14 residues. The ends were cut back, 5 bases at V and 2 bases at J, with 13 bases in the middle. Germline V CDR1 and CDR2: MDHEN, SYDVKM. CDR3: CASSTIGGTYEQYF. CDR3 coding DNA: TGTGCCAGCAGTACGATCGGGGGAACCTACGAGCAGTACTTC.

V is TRBV2 and J is TRBJ1-6, with a tentative D call TRBD1 (6 bases). The CDR3 is made up of 15 amino acids. V shed 1 base and J shed 7 bases, with 11 bases lying between them. CDR1 is SNHLY, CDR2 FYNNEI, per germline. CDR3 sequence reads: CASSEGSGDNSPLHF. The CDR3 coding sequence is TGTGCCAGCAGTGAAGGGTCAGGGGACAATTCACCCCTCCACTTT.

This chain uses TRBV29-1 with TRBJ2-5, with 10 bases lining up with TRBD1. Germline V lookup: CDR1 SQVTM, CDR2 ANQGSEA. Germline trimming cut 6 bases from V and 5 bases from J; bases unmatched to any gene: 3. The CDR3 is 12 amino acids. CDR3 residues: CSVGQGWETQYF. Written as DNA, the CDR3 is TGCAGCGTGGGACAGGGGTGGGAGACCCAGTACTTC.

The rearrangement links TRBV11-2 to TRBJ2-5; D is possibly TRBD2 (6 bases). Trimming removed 0 bases from V and 7 bases from J, with 12 bases in between. Germline-derived CDR1 and CDR2 are SGHAT and FQNNGV. There are 14 residues in the CDR3. CDR3 bases: TGTGCCAGCAGCTTAGATGCAAGGGGAGGGACCCAGTACTTC. This sequence encodes CASSLDARGGTQYF.

This clonotype was detected many times. V gene TRBV19 combines with J gene TRBJ2-2; TRBD2 matches 9 bases. Germline V gene data show CDR1 as LNHDA and CDR2 as SQIVND (reference sequence). The V gene end was trimmed by 7 bases and the J gene end by 5 bases; junction bases not matched to a gene: 8. This CDR3 has 15 amino acids. Written as DNA, the CDR3 is TGTGCCAGTACTTACGCGGGAGGGTGGACCGGGGAGCTGTTTTTT. Protein sequence: CASTYAGGWTGELFF.

Concerning this clonotype itself: A much larger clone lies a single base off, so this may be a read error. The rearrangement joins TRBV5-5 to TRBJ1-4; D may be TRBD1 (6 bases). Germline V gene lookup returns CDR1 SGHKS and CDR2 YYEKEE (reference sequence). Trimming removed 4 bases at V and 10 bases at J, with 14 bases between. CDR3 length equals 13 residues. The CDR3 DNA follows: TGTGCCAGCAGCCAGGTGGGACAAGCAAAACTGTTTTTT. Protein sequence: CASSQVGQAKLFF. Full variable domain (rest looked up from reference TRBV5-5 and TRBJ1-4): DAGVTQSPTHLIKTRGQQVTLRCSPISGHKSVSWYQQVLGQGPQFIFQYYEKEERGRGNFPDRFSARQFPNYSSELNVNALLLGDSALYLCASSQVGQAKLFFGSGTQLSVL.

The chain carries TRBV7-2 and TRBJ1-2; possible D gene TRBD1, 6 bases. Between the trimmed V and J ends, which lost 2 bases and 2 bases, there was a span of 9 bases. Germline V lookup: CDR1 SGHTA, CDR2 FQGNSA. CDR3 length: 14 amino acids. CDR3 residues: CASSLSDRNYGYTF. CDR3 nucleotide sequence: TGTGCCAGCAGCTTAAGCGACAGGAACTATGGCTACACCTTC.

Note on this clonotype: In this CDR3 the conserved last residue, phenylalanine or tryptophan, is missing, so a read error is likely. The DNA is left out, because the CDR3 cannot be placed on it with certainty; the CDR3 is given as TCRdb lists it. This CDR3 reads CASSGEWASGTY. The V gene is TRBV7-9, the J gene TRBJ1-2. CDR1 is SEHNR and CDR2 is FQNEAQ in the germline V gene (reference sequence). Including both end residues, the CDR3 is 12 amino acids long.

This clonotype was counted many times. In DNA, the CDR3 is TGTGCCAGCAGTGCGGTCGCGGGAGGGCCGCACGAGCAGTACTTC. Its protein product is CASSAVAGGPHEQYF. V gene TRBV6-1 combines with J gene TRBJ2-7; 9 positions agree with TRBD2. Germline V lookup: CDR1 MNHNS, CDR2 SASEGT. CDR3 length: 15 amino acids. Unmatched junction bases numbered 9, after V lost 4 bases and J lost 5 bases.

The chain links TRBV6-4 to TRBJ1-2, with D hard to call. Trimming left V 5 bases short and J 8 bases short, with 15 bases between. Germline CDR1 MRHNA, CDR2 SNTAGT. The CDR3 runs to 13 residues. Here the CDR3 DNA reads TGTGCCAGCAGTTTTGGGAGGACCTACGGCTACACCTTC. Translation: CASSFGRTYGYTF.

V usage is TRBV19 and J usage is TRBJ2-7; D remains ambiguous. CDR3 length: 12 amino acids. The V end lost 4 bases, the J end lost 0 bases, and 4 bases lay between the germline ends. Germline CDR1 reads LNHDA; CDR2 reads SQIVND (reference sequence). CDR3 amino acids: CASSTASYEQYF. The CDR3 DNA reads TGTGCCAGTAGTACTGCCTCCTACGAGCAGTACTTC.

To note about this clonotype: A much larger clone sits a single nucleotide away, making a read error possible. As the CDR3 is not closed by the conserved phenylalanine or tryptophan, this likely results from a read error. The rearrangement links TRBV7-8 to TRBJ1-1; D remains unclear. V lost 5 bases and J 4 bases, leaving 17 bases between the germline ends. Germline-derived CDR1 and CDR2 are SGHVS and FQNEAQ. This CDR3 spans 15 amino acids. Here the CDR3 reads CASSRAGAEPTEAFL. CDR3 DNA sequence: TGTGCCAGCAGCCGGGCGGGAGCAGAGCCCACTGAAGCTTTCTTG.

This clonotype has more than one count but fewer than ten. The J gene is TRBJ1-1, the V gene TRBV4-2; D gene unclear. V was trimmed by 0 bases and J by 11 bases, leaving 16 bases between them. Germline CDR1 and CDR2: LGHNA and YNFKEQ. The CDR3 has 14 residues. CDR3 nucleotide sequence: TGTGCCAGCAGCCAAGAGATCACGGAAGCCGTGGCTTTCTTT. Translation: CASSQEITEAVAFF.

This chain joins TRBV2 and TRBJ1-1, with D possibly being TRBD1 (5 bases). CDR3 length: 11 amino acids. Germline V CDR1 and CDR2: SNHLY, FYNNEI. V dropped 3 bases and J dropped 6 bases, with 5 bases sitting between them. The CDR3, as DNA: TGTGCCAGCAGTGAGGGGCCTGAAGCTTTCTTT. This translates into CASSEGPEAFF.